One and the same sample provided the 24 T cell receptor beta chains below, sequenced in a study of cytotoxic CD8 clonotypes in ibrutinib-treated CLL. The protocol was immunoSEQ multiplex PCR, while the TCRdb copy is restricted to in-frame clones and leaves out a portion. This sample has about 84,000 clones, with around 84% found just once. Material: PBMCs, obtained before ibrutinib treatment. The receptors were gathered from a human donor with chronic lymphocytic leukemia.

This sequence joins TRBV19 and TRBJ2-7; TRBD1 is a possible D gene (6 bases). This CDR3 is 13 amino acids long. CDR1 and CDR2 from the germline V gene are LNHDA and SQIVND (reference sequence). With 9 bases removed from V and 2 bases from J, the gap between germline ends came to 14 bases. The CDR3 reads CASKPGQTYEQYF. The CDR3 region has the DNA TGTGCCAGCAAGCCAGGACAGACCTACGAGCAGTACTTC.

J is TRBJ2-7 and V is TRBV5-1; D could derive from TRBD1 or TRBD2 (6 bases each). This CDR3 region has 15 residues. V was pared by 3 bases and J by 5 bases, with 18 bases between. Germline CDR1 SGHRS, CDR2 YFSETQ. As DNA, the CDR3 is TGCGCCAGCAGCTCCTGGGCCGGGGGCGGAGACGAGCAGTACTTC. Translated, it gives CASSSWAGGGDEQYF.

This clone was observed a single time. This chain uses TRBV11-3 with TRBJ1-1; D gene uncertain. Trimming cost V 4 bases and J 1 base, with 10 bases left between them. CDR1 SGHNT and CDR2 YENEEA come from the germline V gene. The CDR3 spans 14 residues. The CDR3 spells CASSSSKPNTEAFF. CDR3 sequence (DNA): TGTGCCAGCAGCTCCAGTAAGCCGAACACTGAAGCTTTCTTT. Combining the CDR3 with reference TRBV11-3 and TRBJ1-1 gives the whole variable domain EAGVVQSPRYKIIEKKQPVAFWCNPISGHNTLYWYLQNLGQGPELLIRYENEEAVDDSQLPKDRFSAERLKGVDSTLKIQPAELGDSAVYLCASSSSKPNTEAFFGQGTRLTVV.

This clone was counted between two and nine times. The junction departs from germline at one end; a sequencing error may be responsible. The chain couples TRBV6-6 to TRBJ1-5, with a tentative D call TRBD1 (5 bases). The CDR3 spans 13 residues. Germline V gene sequence: CDR1 MNHNY, CDR2 SVGAGI (reference sequence). The CDR3 spells CASSNSRGQPQHF. The CDR3 bases are TGTGCCAGCAGTAACTCCCGGGGGCAGCCCCAGCATTTT.

V gene TRBV2 combines with J gene TRBJ2-5; 14 nucleotides align to TRBD2. CDR1 SNHLY and CDR2 FYNNEI come from the germline V gene. V shed 7 bases, J shed 2 bases, and the junction held 3 bases outside the gene matches. This CDR3 is 15 amino acids long. CDR3 residues: CASTRLAGGQETQYF. In DNA form, the CDR3 reads TGTGCCAGCACCCGACTAGCGGGAGGGCAAGAGACCCAGTACTTC.

V and J are TRBV5-6 and TRBJ1-1, with D possibly being TRBD1 (5 bases). Germline assignment: CDR1 SGHDT and CDR2 YYEEEE. The CDR3 sequence is 14 residues long. Between the trimmed V and J ends, which lost 2 bases and 7 bases, there was a span of 15 bases. This CDR3 reads CASSFPGRGLEAFF. As DNA, the CDR3 is TGTGCCAGCAGCTTCCCCGGGAGGGGACTTGAAGCTTTCTTT.

This clone was seen only once. This chain joins TRBV11-2 and TRBJ1-4; tentative D call: TRBD1 (6 bases). This CDR3 is built from 17 residues. V was pared by 6 bases and J by 9 bases, with 26 bases between. Germline CDR1 and CDR2: SGHAT and FQNNGV. The DNA for the CDR3 is TGTGCCAGCAGTCCGAGGGGGACTGGGGTGACCCGGCAAAAACTGTTTTTT. Residues: CASSPRGTGVTRQKLFF.

In this sample, this clone turned up a few times. This chain's CDR3 is CASSYTGTENTEAFF. In DNA form, the CDR3 reads TGTGCCAGCAGCTACACCGGGACAGAAAACACTGAAGCTTTCTTT. The chain joins TRBV5-6 to TRBJ1-1; TRBD1 matches 7 bases. Germline V lookup: CDR1 SGHDT, CDR2 YYEEEE. The ends lost 3 bases at V and 2 bases at J; junction bases unmatched: 7. There are 15 residues in the CDR3.

The CDR3 nucleotides are TGTGCCAGCAGCCATGGGTCCAGGGGTCAGCCCCAGCATTTT. Translated: CASSHGSRGQPQHF. V is TRBV28 and J is TRBJ1-5; maybe TRBD1 (6 bases). This CDR3 spans 14 amino acids. CDR1 and CDR2 (germline): MDHEN, SYDVKM. Trimming removed 6 bases from V and 6 bases from J, with 15 bases in between.

The chain combines TRBV9 with TRBJ1-4; 8 bases match TRBD1. The CDR3 loop spans 15 amino acids. The V and J ends lost 4 bases and 8 bases, in that order; junction bases with no gene match: 10. Germline V gene sequence: CDR1 SGDLS, CDR2 YYNGEE. CDR3 sequence: CASSLRQGSSEKLFF. CDR3 coding DNA: TGTGCCAGCAGCCTAAGACAGGGGTCCAGCGAAAAACTGTTTTTT.

The chain combines TRBV9 with TRBJ2-1; no clear D gene. The CDR3 sequence is 12 residues long. The germline V and J ends were trimmed by 4 bases and 7 bases, with 9 bases remaining between them. Germline lookup yields CDR1 SGDLS and CDR2 YYNGEE. In nucleotides, the CDR3 is TGTGCCAGCAGCCCAGTGGGGAATGAGCAGTTCTTC. Encoded protein: CASSPVGNEQFF.

This clone was picked up a small number of times. The V and J genes are TRBV9 and TRBJ1-1; possible D gene TRBD1, 5 bases. V dropped 4 bases and J dropped 0 bases, with 13 bases sitting between them. Germline V gene lookup returns CDR1 SGDLS and CDR2 YYNGEE. The CDR3 contains 15 residues. CDR3 sequence (DNA): TGTGCCAGCAGCCCCACAACACAGGTGAACACTGAAGCTTTCTTT. Translating gives CASSPTTQVNTEAFF.

V gene TRBV15 combines with J gene TRBJ2-7, with a weak D call TRBD1 (6 bases). Germline V gene data show CDR1 as LNHNV and CDR2 as YYDKDF (reference sequence). This CDR3 comprises 15 residues. The V end was cut by 0 bases, the J end by 3 bases, with 12 bases between. The CDR3 sequence: CATSRDLGAGYEQYF. CDR3 DNA: TGTGCCACCAGCAGAGATCTGGGGGCCGGCTACGAGCAGTACTTC.

The chain couples TRBV18 to TRBJ1-1; possibly TRBD1 for D (6 bases). V was cut by 11 bases and J by 2 bases, with 15 bases left in between. The CDR3 length is 13 residues. The germline V gene encodes CDR1 KGHSH and CDR2 LQKENI. The CDR3 here is CASQRGGNTEAFF. As DNA, the CDR3 is TGTGCCTCTCAAAGGGGGGGCAACACTGAAGCTTTCTTT.

This clone was found a few times. The V call is TRBV30, the J call TRBJ1-1; no firm D call. Trimming took 2 bases from V and 1 from J, leaving 8 bases between them. CDR1 is GTSNPN, CDR2 SVGIG, per germline (reference sequence). The CDR3 runs to 13 residues. CDR3 region: CAWSYGRNTEAFF. As DNA, the CDR3 is TGTGCCTGGAGTTACGGAAGGAACACTGAAGCTTTCTTT. Full variable domain (remainder filled in from reference TRBV30 and TRBJ1-1): SQTIHQWPATLVQPVGSPLSLECTVEGTSNPNLYWYRQAAGRGLQLLFYSVGIGQISSEVPQNLSASRPQDRQFILSSKKLLLSDSGFYLCAWSYGRNTEAFFGQGTRLTVV.

The chain has TRBV7-9 and TRBJ2-7, with D unresolved. Germline V gene lookup returns CDR1 SEHNR and CDR2 FQNEAQ (reference sequence). The CDR3 runs 14 residues. The germline V and J ends were trimmed by 7 bases and 3 bases, with 16 bases remaining between them. CDR3 sequence reads: CASTSAGNVYEQYF. CDR3 sequence (DNA): TGTGCCAGCACGTCCGCAGGTAACGTCTACGAGCAGTACTTC.

The chain employs TRBV19 and TRBJ1-2; D uncertain. This CDR3 has 12 residues. The V and J ends lost 4 bases and 8 bases respectively, with 11 bases between them. Per the germline V gene, CDR1 is LNHDA and CDR2 is SQIVND (reference sequence). In DNA form, the CDR3 reads TGTGCCAGTAGTACCCACGTGGCGGGCTACACCTTC. Its translation is CASSTHVAGYTF.

The rearrangement joins TRBV19 to TRBJ2-3; TRBD2 matches 9 bases. The germline V gene has CDR1 LNHDA and CDR2 SQIVND (reference sequence). This CDR3 contains 15 residues. The J segment lost 1 base and the V segment lost 8 bases, leaving 7 bases of the junction unmatched. As DNA, the CDR3 is TGTGCCAGTCAATTGACTAGCGGCCGCACAGATACGCAGTATTTT. This codes for CASQLTSGRTDTQYF.

The V call is TRBV9, the J call TRBJ2-2, with unresolved D. V lost 4 bases to trimming and J lost 3 bases, with 10 bases between them. The CDR3 covers 14 residues. Germline CDR1 is SGDLS and CDR2 is YYNGEE. As DNA, the CDR3 is TGTGCCAGCAGCTTTTGGTGGGACACCGGGGAGCTGTTTTTT. Its protein product is CASSFWWDTGELFF. Using reference TRBV9 and TRBJ2-2 for the parts outside the CDR3, the full variable domain is DSGVTQTPKHLITATGQRVTLRCSPRSGDLSVYWYQQSLDQGLQFLIQYYNGEERAKGNILERFSAQQFPDLHSELNLSSLELGDSALYFCASSFWWDTGELFFGEGSRLTVL.

This chain uses TRBV5-6 with TRBJ2-7; 8 bases match TRBD1. Unmatched junction bases numbered 12, after V lost 4 bases and J lost 3 bases. Per germline, CDR1 SGHDT and CDR2 YYEEEE. The CDR3 covers 16 residues. CDR3 DNA: TGTGCCAGCAGCCCCGGGACAGGCTGGACAGTCTACGAGCAGTACTTC. Translation gives CASSPGTGWTVYEQYF.

V and J are TRBV2 and TRBJ1-1, with 9 positions matching TRBD1. Losses at the gene ends were 4 bases for V and 2 bases for J; bases not matched to a gene: 2. This CDR3 region has 14 residues. Germline lookup yields CDR1 SNHLY and CDR2 FYNNEI. CDR3 residues: CASSGQGGNTEAFF. As DNA, the CDR3 is TGTGCCAGCAGTGGACAGGGGGGTAACACTGAAGCTTTCTTT. Full variable domain (remainder filled in from reference TRBV2 and TRBJ1-1): EPEVTQTPSHQVTQMGQEVILRCVPISNHLYFYWYRQILGQKVEFLVSFYNNEISEKSEIFDDQFSVERPDGSNFTLKIRSTKLEDSAMYFCASSGQGGNTEAFFGQGTRLTVV.

The V and J genes are TRBV6-1 and TRBJ2-1; D is unclear. Germline CDR1 and CDR2: MNHNS and SASEGT. V gave up 6 bases and J gave up 5 bases, with 11 bases separating them. This CDR3 spans 13 amino acids. This CDR3 is CASRQDTDNEQFF. Here the CDR3 DNA reads TGTGCCAGCAGACAAGACACCGACAATGAGCAGTTCTTC.

In this sample, this clone turned up once. The chain links TRBV27 to TRBJ1-1, with D maybe TRBD1 (5 bases). The CDR3 covers 15 residues. V lost 1 base, J lost 1 base, and 10 bases lay in between. Germline CDR1 and CDR2: MNHEY and SMNVEV (reference sequence). CDR3 region: CASSLWGEANTEAFF. CDR3 nucleotide sequence: TGTGCCAGCAGTTTATGGGGGGAGGCGAACACTGAAGCTTTCTTT.

The chain combines TRBV6-1 with TRBJ2-7; 7 bases line up with TRBD1. The J segment lost 3 bases and the V segment lost 6 bases, leaving 5 bases of the junction unmatched. The CDR3 sequence is 13 residues long. CDR1 MNHNS and CDR2 SASEGT come from the germline V gene. DNA for the CDR3: TGTGCCAGCAGGACAGGGTGGGACTACGAGCAGTACTTC. Protein: CASRTGWDYEQYF.